A single TCR beta chain is shown here with its context. Authors' methods: Estimation of nucleated cell counts relied on the amplification of reference gene primers. The data were produced by immunoSEQ multiplex PCR, yet TCRdb's version contains in-frame clones alone and is incomplete. V, J and clone size derive from that table, while D and trimming were established from the DNA sequence. The sample holds around 150,000 clones, 76% seen once. Between the trimmed V and J ends, which lost 5 bases and 0 bases, there was a span of 10 bases. The CDR3 runs to 14 residues. Germline V gives CDR1 PRHDT, CDR2 FYEKMQ (reference sequence). The record originates from a study of blood T cell repertoires in COVID-19. Looking at the study overall: From the United States, Italy and Spain came samples of acute and convalescent COVID-19. Nucleic acid was either cDNA or gDNA, and it came from T cells, B-cell-depleted T cells, or PBMCs.

This TCR came from a woman older than 75 with acute or convalescent COVID-19. Material for sequencing was peripheral blood. The chain couples TRBV13 to TRBJ1-1; TRBD1 might be the D (6 bases). The CDR3 loop reads CASSRGQMNTEAFF. Here the CDR3 DNA reads TGTGCCAGCAGCCGAGGACAGATGAACACTGAAGCTTTCTTT.